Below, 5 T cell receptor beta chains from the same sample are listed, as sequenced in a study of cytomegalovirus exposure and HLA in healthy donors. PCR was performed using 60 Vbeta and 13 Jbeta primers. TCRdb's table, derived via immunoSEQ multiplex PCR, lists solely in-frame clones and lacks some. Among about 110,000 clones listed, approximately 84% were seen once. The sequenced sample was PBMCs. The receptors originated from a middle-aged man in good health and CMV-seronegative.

CDR3 nucleotides: TGTGCCACCAGGACCACAGGCGTGGATAATGAAAAACTGTTTTTT. Protein sequence: CATRTTGVDNEKLFF. The chain links TRBV15 to TRBJ1-4; D possibly corresponds to TRBD1 (5 bases). Germline CDR1 reads LNHNV; CDR2 reads YYDKDF (reference sequence). This CDR3 comprises 15 residues. V was shortened by 6 bases and J by 4 bases, with 15 bases between the two germline ends.

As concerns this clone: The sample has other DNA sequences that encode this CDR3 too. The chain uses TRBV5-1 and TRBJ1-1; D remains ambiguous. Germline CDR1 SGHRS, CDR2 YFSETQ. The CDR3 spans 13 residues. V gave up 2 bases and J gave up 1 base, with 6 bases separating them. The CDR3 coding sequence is TGCGCCAGCAGCTTCGGAGGGAACACTGAAGCTTTCTTT. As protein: CASSFGGNTEAFF.

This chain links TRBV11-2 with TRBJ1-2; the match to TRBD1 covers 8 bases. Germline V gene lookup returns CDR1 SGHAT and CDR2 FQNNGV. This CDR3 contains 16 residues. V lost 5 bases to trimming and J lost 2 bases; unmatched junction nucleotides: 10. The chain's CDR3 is CASSPTGVALNYGYTF. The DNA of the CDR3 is TGTGCCAGCAGCCCGACAGGGGTTGCTTTAAACTATGGCTACACCTTC. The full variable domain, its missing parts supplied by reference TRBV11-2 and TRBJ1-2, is EAGVAQSPRYKIIEKRQSVAFWCNPISGHATLYWYQQILGQGPKLLIQFQNNGVVDDSQLPKDRFSAERLKGVDSTLKIQPAKLEDSAVYLCASSPTGVALNYGYTFGSGTRLTVV.

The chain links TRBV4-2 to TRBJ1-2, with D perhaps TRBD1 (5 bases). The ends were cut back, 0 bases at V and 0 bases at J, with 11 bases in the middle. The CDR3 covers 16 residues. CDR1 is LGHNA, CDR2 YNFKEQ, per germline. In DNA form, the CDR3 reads TGTGCCAGCAGCCAAGATCGGGGGAGTTCTAACTATGGCTACACCTTC. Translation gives CASSQDRGSSNYGYTF.

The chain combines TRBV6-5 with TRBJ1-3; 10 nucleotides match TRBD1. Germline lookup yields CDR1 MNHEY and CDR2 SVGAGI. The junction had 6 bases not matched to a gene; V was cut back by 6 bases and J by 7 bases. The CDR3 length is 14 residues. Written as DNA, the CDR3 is TGTGCCAGCAGGCTGACAGGGGGCCGTAACACCATATATTTT. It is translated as CASRLTGGRNTIYF.